These 11 T cell receptor beta chains share one sample of origin, sequenced in a study of identifying expanded T cells in peripheral blood. Method: immunoSEQ multiplex PCR; TCRdb's copy keeps in-frame clones and lacks some. The sample includes approximately 130,000 clones, approximately 86% of them seen just once. The material sequenced was blood. The receptors stem from a person aged 18-69 years in good health.

This chain uses TRBV11-3 with TRBJ2-5; the D is unclear. Trimming pared 5 bases from V and 2 bases from J, leaving 9 bases between. The germline CDR1 and CDR2 sequences are SGHNT and YENEEA. The CDR3 loop spans 13 amino acids. In DNA form, the CDR3 reads TGTGCCAGCAGCCAAAGGTGGCAAGAGACCCAGTACTTC. Protein product: CASSQRWQETQYF.

The chain employs TRBV6-6 and TRBJ2-7, with 9 bases identical to TRBD1. The CDR3 length is 13 residues. The trim removed 2 bases at V and 6 bases at J, leaving 2 bases unmatched. Germline CDR1 MNHNY, CDR2 SVGAGI (reference sequence). The CDR3 DNA follows: TGTGCCAGCAGTTACGGACAGGGGTTCGAGCAGTACTTC. Translated: CASSYGQGFEQYF.

The chain recombines TRBV27 with TRBJ2-1; 9 bases line up with TRBD2. The germline V gene has CDR1 MNHEY and CDR2 SMNVEV (reference sequence). The CDR3 is 15 amino acids. The trim removed 7 bases at V and 5 bases at J, leaving 9 bases unmatched. The CDR3 reads CASKGGSGGNNEQFF. Written as DNA, the CDR3 is TGTGCCAGCAAGGGTGGTAGCGGGGGTAACAATGAGCAGTTCTTC.

The chain uses TRBV6-5 and TRBJ2-5; D uncertain. This CDR3 contains 12 residues. Germline V lookup: CDR1 MNHEY, CDR2 SVGAGI. Trimming took 7 bases from V and 0 from J, leaving 6 bases between them. This CDR3 reads CASTGNQETQYF. CDR3 sequence (DNA): TGTGCCAGCACGGGCAACCAAGAGACCCAGTACTTC.

This clone showed up just a few times. This sequence joins TRBV6-5 and TRBJ1-5; TRBD1 might be the D (6 bases). Trimming removed 0 bases from V and 3 bases from J, with 6 bases in between. Per the germline V gene, CDR1 is MNHEY and CDR2 is SVGAGI. CDR3 length equals 14 residues. The CDR3 nucleotides are TGTGCCAGCAGTTACTCGGGGGCCAATCAGCCCCAGCATTTT. Encoded protein: CASSYSGANQPQHF.

This chain joins TRBV13 and TRBJ2-1; 14 bases map to TRBD2. Germline V CDR1 and CDR2: PRHDT, FYEKMQ (reference sequence). The V segment lost 7 bases and the J segment 7 bases; nucleotides outside the gene matches: 9. The length of the CDR3 is 16 residues. The CDR3 here is CASIYSGTSGRNEQFF. The CDR3 DNA reads as TGTGCCAGCATCTACTCCGGGACTAGCGGGAGAAATGAGCAGTTCTTC.

V is TRBV11-2 and J is TRBJ2-5; TRBD2 might be the D (5 bases). Germline CDR1 SGHAT, CDR2 FQNNGV. CDR3 length: 12 amino acids. Trimming shortened V by 5 bases and J by 5 bases, and 9 bases separated the two germline ends. CDR3 loop: CASSARGETQYF. CDR3 DNA: TGTGCCAGCAGCGCTCGCGGGGAGACCCAGTACTTC. Variable domain in full (rest from reference TRBV11-2 and TRBJ2-5): EAGVAQSPRYKIIEKRQSVAFWCNPISGHATLYWYQQILGQGPKLLIQFQNNGVVDDSQLPKDRFSAERLKGVDSTLKIQPAKLEDSAVYLCASSARGETQYFGPGTRLLVL.

The chain combines TRBV6-5 with TRBJ1-2; possible D gene TRBD1, 5 bases. The V end was cut by 1 base, the J end by 2 bases, with 14 bases between. CDR3 length: 16 amino acids. Germline lookup yields CDR1 MNHEY and CDR2 SVGAGI. CDR3 region: CASSYYLRGSNYGYTF. The CDR3 coding sequence is TGTGCCAGCAGTTACTATCTAAGGGGATCGAACTATGGCTACACCTTC.

V usage is TRBV7-9 and J usage is TRBJ1-1; TRBD1 might be the D (5 bases). The CDR3 runs 14 residues. Germline V gene lookup returns CDR1 SEHNR and CDR2 FQNEAQ (reference sequence). Trimming removed 5 bases from V and 2 bases from J, with 12 bases in between. The CDR3 DNA sequence: TGTGCCAGCAGCACGACAGCTTCCAACACTGAAGCTTTCTTT. It translates to CASSTTASNTEAFF.

This clone was picked up one time. This chain joins TRBV5-1 and TRBJ2-2; D gene unclear. The CDR3 has 14 residues. Trimming shortened V by 0 bases and J by 4 bases, and 7 bases separated the two germline ends. Germline CDR1 reads SGHRS; CDR2 reads YFSETQ. DNA of the CDR3: TGCGCCAGCAGCTTGGCCCTAGGCACCGGGGAGCTGTTTTTT. Its protein product is CASSLALGTGELFF. The complete variable domain, with remaining parts taken from reference TRBV5-1 and TRBJ2-2, reads KAGVTQTPRYLIKTRGQQVTLSCSPISGHRSVSWYQQTPGQGLQFLFEYFSETQRNKGNFPGRFSGRQFSNSRSEMNVSTLELGDSALYLCASSLALGTGELFFGEGSRLTVL.

The V gene is TRBV9, the J gene TRBJ2-3; tentative D call: TRBD2 (6 bases). CDR1 and CDR2 from the germline V gene are SGDLS and YYNGEE. V lost 3 bases to trimming and J lost 2 bases, with 16 bases between them. The CDR3 sequence is 16 residues long. In DNA form, the CDR3 reads TGTGCCAGCAGCGCCCCTGGGGGGTCAAACACAGATACGCAGTATTTT. This translates into CASSAPGGSNTDTQYF.